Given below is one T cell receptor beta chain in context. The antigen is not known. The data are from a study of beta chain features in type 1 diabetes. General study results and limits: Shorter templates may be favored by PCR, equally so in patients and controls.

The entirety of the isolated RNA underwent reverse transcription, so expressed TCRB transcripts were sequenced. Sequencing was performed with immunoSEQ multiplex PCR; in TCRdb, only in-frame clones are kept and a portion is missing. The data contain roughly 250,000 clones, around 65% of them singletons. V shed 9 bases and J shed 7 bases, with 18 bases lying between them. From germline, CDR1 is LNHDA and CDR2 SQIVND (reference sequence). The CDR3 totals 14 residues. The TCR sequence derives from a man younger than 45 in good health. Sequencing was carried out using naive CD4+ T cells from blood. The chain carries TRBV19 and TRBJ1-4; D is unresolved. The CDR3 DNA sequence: TGTGCCAGCCAAGTGGACGGTAGTGGTGAAAAACTGTTTTTT. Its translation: CASQVDGSGEKLFF.